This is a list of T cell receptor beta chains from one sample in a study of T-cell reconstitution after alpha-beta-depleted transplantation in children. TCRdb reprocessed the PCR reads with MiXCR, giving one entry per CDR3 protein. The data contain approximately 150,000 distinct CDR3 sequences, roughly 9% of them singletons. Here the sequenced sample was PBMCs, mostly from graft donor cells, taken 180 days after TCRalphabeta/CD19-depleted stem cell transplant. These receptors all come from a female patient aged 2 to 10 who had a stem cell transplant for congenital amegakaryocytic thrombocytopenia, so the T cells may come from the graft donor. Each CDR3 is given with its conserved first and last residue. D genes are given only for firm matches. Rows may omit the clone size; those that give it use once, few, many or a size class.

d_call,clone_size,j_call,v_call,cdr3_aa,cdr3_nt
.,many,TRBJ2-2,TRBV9,CASSVASSGTGELFF,TGTGCCAGCAGCGTAGCATCCTCGGGCACCGGGGAGCTGTTTTTT
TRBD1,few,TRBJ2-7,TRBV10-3,CAISLGTGGNEQYF,TGTGCCATCAGCCTAGGGACAGGGGGCAACGAGCAGTACTTC
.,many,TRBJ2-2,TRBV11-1,CASSLRVTGELFF,TGTGCCAGCAGCTTAAGAGTCACCGGGGAGCTGTTTTTT
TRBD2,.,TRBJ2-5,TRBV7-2,CASSLALAGGQETQYF,TGTGCCAGCAGCTTAGCGCTAGCGGGAGGGCAAGAGACCCAGTACTTC
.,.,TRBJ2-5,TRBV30,CAWSVPRVQETQYF,TGTGCCTGGAGTGTACCCAGAGTACAAGAGACCCAGTACTTC
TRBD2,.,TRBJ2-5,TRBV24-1,CATSVSGSKVETQYF,TGTGCCACCAGTGTGAGCGGGAGTAAGGTTGAGACCCAGTACTTC
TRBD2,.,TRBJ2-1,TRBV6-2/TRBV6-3,CASSYGTTSGEQFF,TGTGCCAGCAGTTACGGGACTACGTCCGGTGAGCAGTTCTTC
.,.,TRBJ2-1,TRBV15,CATSRSKGRLYNEQFF,TGTGCCACCAGCAGATCTAAAGGCAGGCTATACAATGAGCAGTTCTTC
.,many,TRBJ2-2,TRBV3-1,CASSQVLRHTSTGELFF,TGTGCCAGCAGCCAAGTTCTAAGGCATACGAGCACCGGGGAGCTGTTTTTT
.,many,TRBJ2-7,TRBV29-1,CSVDQGFREQYF,TGCAGCGTGGACCAGGGTTTCCGCGAGCAGTACTTC
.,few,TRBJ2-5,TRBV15,CATSRGNTGVETQYF,TGTGCCACCAGCAGAGGAAACACGGGGGTGGAGACCCAGTACTTC
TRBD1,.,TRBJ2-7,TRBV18,CASSSDKDRFTYEQYF,TGTGCCAGCTCAAGTGATAAGGACAGGTTCACCTACGAGCAGTACTTC
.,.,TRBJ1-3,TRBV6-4,CASSVLVDSGNTIYF,TGTGCCAGCAGTGTTCTGGTAGACTCTGGAAACACCATATATTTT
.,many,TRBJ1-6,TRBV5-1,CASSFDSQNSPLHF,TGCGCCAGCAGCTTTGACAGCCAGAATTCACCCCTCCACTTT
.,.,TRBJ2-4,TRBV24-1,CATSEGAKNIQYF,TGTGCCACCAGTGAGGGGGCCAAAAACATTCAGTACTTC
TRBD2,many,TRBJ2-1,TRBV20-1,CSGGLAGGDEQFF,TGCAGTGGGGGACTAGCGGGAGGGGATGAGCAGTTCTTC
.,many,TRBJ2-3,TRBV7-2,CASRPLGTSTDTQYF,TGTGCCAGCAGGCCTCTGGGGACTAGCACAGATACGCAGTATTTT
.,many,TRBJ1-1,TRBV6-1,CASRPLLSNTEAFF,TGTGCCAGCAGACCTCTCCTTTCGAACACTGAAGCTTTCTTT
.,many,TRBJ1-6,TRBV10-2,CASSDLNYNSPLHF,TGCGCCAGCAGTGACCTGAATTATAATTCACCCCTCCACTTT
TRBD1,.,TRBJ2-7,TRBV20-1,CSATPGQHYEQYF,TGCAGTGCTACTCCGGGACAGCACTACGAGCAGTACTTC
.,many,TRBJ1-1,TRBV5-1,CASSPLGLGKWNTEAFF,TGCGCCAGCAGCCCGTTAGGACTAGGGAAGTGGAACACTGAAGCTTTCTTT
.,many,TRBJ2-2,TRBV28,CASSPWAGTGELFF,TGTGCCAGCAGTCCCTGGGCAGGGACCGGGGAGCTGTTTTTT
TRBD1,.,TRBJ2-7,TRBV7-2,CASSLLGQVDDEQYF,TGTGCCAGCAGCTTACTGGGACAGGTGGACGACGAGCAGTACTTC
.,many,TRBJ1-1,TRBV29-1,CSVEPAQGKYTEAFF,TGCAGCGTTGAACCCGCCCAGGGGAAGTACACTGAAGCTTTCTTT
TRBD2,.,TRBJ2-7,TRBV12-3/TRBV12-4,CASRLASSYEQYF,TGTGCCAGCAGACTAGCGAGCTCCTACGAGCAGTACTTC
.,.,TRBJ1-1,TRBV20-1,CSPNAPGSENTEAFF,TGCAGTCCTAACGCCCCGGGTAGCGAGAACACTGAAGCTTTCTTT
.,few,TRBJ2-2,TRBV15,CATSRAGGTGKLFF,TGTGCCACCAGCAGAGCGGGAGGGACAGGGAAGCTGTTTTTT
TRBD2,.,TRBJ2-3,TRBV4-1,CASSQDNTLLAEEVDTQYF,TGCGCCAGCAGCCAAGACAATACGTTACTAGCGGAAGAGGTTGATACGCAGTATTTT
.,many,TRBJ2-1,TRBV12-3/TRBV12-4,CASSLVNNNEQFF,TGTGCCAGCAGTCTCGTAAACAACAATGAGCAGTTCTTC
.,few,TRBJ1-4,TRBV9,CASTLNDATNEKLFF,TGTGCCAGCACCCTAAACGATGCAACTAATGAAAAACTGTTTTTT
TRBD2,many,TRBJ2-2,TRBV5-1,CASSVRGGNTGELFF,TGCGCCAGCAGCGTCCGCGGGGGGAACACCGGGGAGCTGTTTTTT
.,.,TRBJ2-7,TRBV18,CASSQGTYEQYF,TGTGCCAGCTCCCAGGGAACCTACGAGCAGTACTTC
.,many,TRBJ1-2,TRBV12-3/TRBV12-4,CASSFPWGGGYTF,TGTGCCAGCAGTTTCCCCTGGGGTGGGGGCTACACCTTC
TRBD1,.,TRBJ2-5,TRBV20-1,CSANPVDSRGQDQETQYF,TGCAGTGCCAACCCCGTGGACTCCAGGGGGCAGGACCAAGAGACCCAGTACTTC
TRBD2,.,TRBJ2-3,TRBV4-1,CASSQWGSGSVTDTQYF,TGCGCCAGCAGCCAGTGGGGGAGCGGGAGTGTCACAGATACGCAGTATTTT
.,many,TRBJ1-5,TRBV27,CASSSQGYSNQPQHF,TGTGCCAGCAGTTCCCAGGGCTATAGCAATCAGCCCCAGCATTTT
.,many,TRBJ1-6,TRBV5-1,CASSFRWLESPLHF,TGCGCCAGCAGCTTTCGGTGGTTAGAGTCACCCCTCCACTTT
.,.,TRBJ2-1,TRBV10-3,CAIKERNEQFF,TGTGCCATAAAAGAGCGAAACGAGCAGTTCTTC
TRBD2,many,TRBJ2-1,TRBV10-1,CASSPGLAGVLYNEQFF,TGCGCCAGCAGTCCTGGACTAGCGGGGGTACTTTACAATGAGCAGTTCTTC
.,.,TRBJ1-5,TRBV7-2,CASSPPGTPNQPQHF,TGTGCCAGCAGCCCACCCGGGACCCCCAATCAGCCCCAGCATTTT
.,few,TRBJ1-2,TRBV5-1,CASSFRSGPIYGYTF,TGCGCCAGCAGCTTCCGATCAGGCCCCATCTATGGCTACACCTTC
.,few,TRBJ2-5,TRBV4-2,CASSQGGEETQYF,TGTGCCAGCAGCCAAGGAGGGGAAGAGACCCAGTACTTC
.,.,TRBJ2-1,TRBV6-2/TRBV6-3,CASPRSCSYNEEFF,TGTGCCAGCCCCCGATCGTGCTCCTACAATGAGGAGTTCTTC
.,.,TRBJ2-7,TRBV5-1,CASSLGVSSDEQYF,TGCGCCAGCAGCTTGGGCGTGTCCTCCGACGAGCAGTACTTC
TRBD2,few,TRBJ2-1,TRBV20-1,CSAYPGLAGDNEQFF,TGCAGTGCTTACCCGGGACTAGCGGGGGACAATGAGCAGTTCTTC
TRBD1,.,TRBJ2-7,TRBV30,CAWSPGQGRVRYEQYF,TGTGCCTGGAGTCCAGGACAGGGACGGGTTCGCTACGAGCAGTACTTC
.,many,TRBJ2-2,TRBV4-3,CASSQSYRAGELFF,TGCGCCAGCAGCCAGAGCTATAGGGCCGGGGAGCTGTTTTTT
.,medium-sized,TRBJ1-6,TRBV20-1,CSARAGRDSPLHF,TGCAGTGCTAGAGCAGGGAGGGATTCACCCCTCCACTTT
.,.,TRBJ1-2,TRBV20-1,CSVAHPPYGYTF,TGCAGTGTAGCACATCCTCCCTATGGCTACACCTTC
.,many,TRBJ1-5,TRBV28,CASVQGAQPQHF,TGTGCCAGCGTGCAGGGTGCTCAGCCCCAGCATTTT
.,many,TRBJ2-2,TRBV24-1,CATSDFESANTGELFF,TGTGCCACCAGTGATTTCGAGAGCGCGAACACCGGGGAGCTGTTTTTT
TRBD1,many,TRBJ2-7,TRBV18,CASSPPTDREKQYF,TGTGCCAGCTCACCACCTACGGACAGGGAGAAGCAGTACTTC
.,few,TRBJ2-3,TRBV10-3,CAISESKGSTDTQYF,TGTGCCATCAGTGAGTCGAAGGGAAGCACAGATACGCAGTATTTT
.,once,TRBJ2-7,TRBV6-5,CASSYLGTRAYEQYF,TGTGCCAGCAGTTACTTGGGGACCCGTGCCTACGAGCAGTACTTC
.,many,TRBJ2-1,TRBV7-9,CASSSKRTGYNEQFF,TGTGCCAGCAGCAGTAAAAGGACGGGGTACAATGAGCAGTTCTTC